These 13 T cell receptor beta chains share one sample of origin, sequenced in a study of T-cell reconstitution after alpha-beta-depleted transplantation in children. Unique molecular identifiers were used in preparing the TCRbeta library. TCRdb recomputed calls from the PCR reads with MiXCR, one row per CDR3 protein. The sample has about 110,000 distinct CDR3 sequences, about 6.5% seen once. The sequencing here drew on PBMCs, mostly from graft donor cells, taken 360 days after TCRalphabeta/CD19-depleted stem cell transplant. Receptor source: a male patient aged 2 to 9 who had a stem cell transplant for acute lymphoblastic leukemia, so the T cells may come from the graft donor.

V usage is TRBV5-1 and J usage is TRBJ2-3, with 9 bases aligning to TRBD2. CDR1 is SGHRS, CDR2 YFSETQ, per germline. V dropped 1 base and J dropped 5; count of bases not matched to a gene: 17. The CDR3 covers 19 residues. Here the CDR3 reads CASSLSLRSGAGGKDTQYF. The CDR3 DNA is TGCGCCAGCAGCTTGTCTCTCCGGTCGGGAGCGGGGGGCAAAGATACGCAGTATTTT.

The chain couples TRBV27 to TRBJ1-5; no firm D call. The V end was cut by 3 bases, the J end by 3 bases, with 9 bases between. Germline loops: CDR1 MNHEY, CDR2 SMNVEV (reference sequence). CDR3 length: 14 amino acids. The CDR3, as DNA: TGTGCCAGCAGTTTCATAGGGAACAATCAGCCCCAGCATTTT. This encodes CASSFIGNNQPQHF.

This clonotype has only a few counts. The chain is built from TRBV4-3 and TRBJ2-3, with 12 positions matching TRBD2. The J segment lost 4 bases and the V segment lost 2 bases, leaving 13 bases of the junction unmatched. Germline V lookup: CDR1 LGHNA, CDR2 YSLEER. The CDR3 covers 19 residues. The CDR3 nucleotides are TGCGCCAGCAGCCAAACAGATGCTAGCGGGAGGGCCGTGGCAGATACGCAGTATTTT. Its protein is CASSQTDASGRAVADTQYF.

The gene calls are TRBV4-3 and TRBJ2-4, with 7 bases fitting TRBD1. This CDR3 is 14 amino acids long. The germline V gene encodes CDR1 LGHNA and CDR2 YSLEER. The junction had 10 bases not matched to a gene; V was cut back by 0 bases and J by 14 bases. In DNA, the CDR3 is TGCGCCAGCAGCCAAGAGGGACAGTCCCAGGGGGAGTACTTC. Translation gives CASSQEGQSQGEYF.

This clonotype was observed a handful of times. This chain links TRBV20-1 with TRBJ1-2; 9 positions match TRBD1. Per the germline V gene, CDR1 is DFQATT and CDR2 is SNEGSKA (reference sequence). This CDR3 comprises 14 residues. With V trimmed by 3 bases and J by 5 bases, 7 bases remained unmatched. CDR3 protein: CSARIQGAGYGYTF. CDR3 coding DNA: TGCAGTGCTAGGATACAGGGGGCGGGTTATGGCTACACCTTC.

This clonotype was counted ten times or more. The chain employs TRBV6-5 and TRBJ2-3, with 8 bases that match TRBD2. Germline CDR1 is MNHEY and CDR2 is SVGAGI. The V segment lost 2 bases and the J segment 4 bases; nucleotides outside the gene matches: 5. This CDR3 has 15 amino acids. DNA of the CDR3: TGTGCCAGCAGTTACGCGGGGGGCCTGCCAGATACGCAGTATTTT. Translating it yields CASSYAGGLPDTQYF.

This clonotype was counted at least ten times. The genes are TRBV10-2 and TRBJ2-7; a possible D gene is TRBD1 (6 bases). The CDR3 length is 15 residues. The germline V gene has CDR1 WSHSY and CDR2 SAAADI. Trimming removed 3 bases from V and 0 bases from J, with 12 bases in between. CDR3 loop: CASSDRLDSSYEQYF. CDR3 nucleotides: TGCGCCAGCAGTGATAGGTTGGACAGCTCCTACGAGCAGTACTTC.

This clonotype has only a few counts. This rearrangement joins TRBV2 to TRBJ2-3; unclear D gene. The V and J ends lost 4 bases and 0 bases respectively, with 5 bases between them. Germline assignment: CDR1 SNHLY and CDR2 FYNNEI. The CDR3 contains 13 residues. Here the CDR3 reads CASSAYSTDTQYF. Here the CDR3 DNA reads TGTGCCAGCAGTGCCTATAGCACAGATACGCAGTATTTT.

This clonotype was seen repeatedly, ten times or more. The CDR3 is CASSTRSGTSYEQYF. The DNA of the CDR3 is TGTGCCAGCAGCACCAGATCCGGGACATCCTACGAGCAGTACTTC. V usage is TRBV9 and J usage is TRBJ2-7, with D possibly being TRBD1 (6 bases). This CDR3 comprises 15 residues. Looked up from germline, CDR1 is SGDLS and CDR2 is YYNGEE. V was cut by 4 bases and J by 1 base, with 15 bases left in between.

This clonotype was seen a few times. The CDR3 region is CAISKPGQVVYGYTF. As DNA, the CDR3 is TGTGCCATCAGCAAACCGGGACAGGTAGTCTATGGCTACACCTTC. This rearrangement joins TRBV10-3 to TRBJ1-2; 8 bases line up with TRBD1. After removal of 6 bases from V and 4 bases from J, the junction contained 10 bases not matched to a gene. The germline V gene encodes CDR1 ENHRY and CDR2 SYGVKD. This CDR3 contains 15 residues.

This clonotype was seen a few times. DNA for the CDR3: TGTGCCAGCAGCTTATTGAGGGACAGACTAGCCAAAAACATTCAGTACTTC. Protein: CASSLLRDRLAKNIQYF. The rearrangement uses TRBV11-2 and TRBJ2-4; TRBD1 agrees at 7 bases. The CDR3 contains 17 residues. J gave up 0 bases and V 2 bases, and 7 bases lay outside the gene matches. Germline V gene lookup returns CDR1 SGHAT and CDR2 FQNNGV.

This clonotype was seen at least ten times. The gene calls are TRBV12-3 or TRBV12-4 and TRBJ2-1, with D uncertain. CDR3 length equals 12 residues. The V end was cut by 5 bases, the J end by 5 bases, with 7 bases between. The CDR3 region has the DNA TGTGCCAGCAGTCCATACAACAATGAGCAGTTCTTC. Its translation is CASSPYNNEQFF.

This clonotype was observed at least ten times. The genes are TRBV9 and TRBJ2-2; D possibly matches TRBD1 or TRBD2 (5 bases each). The V gene's germline CDR1 is SGDLS and CDR2 YYNGEE. V gave up 4 bases and J gave up 5 bases, with 18 bases separating them. This CDR3 is 16 amino acids long. CDR3 in DNA: TGTGCCAGCAGCCCCCCTGGGGGTAGAGGGACCGGGGAGCTGTTTTTT. This encodes CASSPPGGRGTGELFF. Drawing the rest from reference TRBV9 and TRBJ2-2, the complete variable domain is DSGVTQTPKHLITATGQRVTLRCSPRSGDLSVYWYQQSLDQGLQFLIQYYNGEERAKGNILERFSAQQFPDLHSELNLSSLELGDSALYFCASSPPGGRGTGELFFGEGSRLTVL.